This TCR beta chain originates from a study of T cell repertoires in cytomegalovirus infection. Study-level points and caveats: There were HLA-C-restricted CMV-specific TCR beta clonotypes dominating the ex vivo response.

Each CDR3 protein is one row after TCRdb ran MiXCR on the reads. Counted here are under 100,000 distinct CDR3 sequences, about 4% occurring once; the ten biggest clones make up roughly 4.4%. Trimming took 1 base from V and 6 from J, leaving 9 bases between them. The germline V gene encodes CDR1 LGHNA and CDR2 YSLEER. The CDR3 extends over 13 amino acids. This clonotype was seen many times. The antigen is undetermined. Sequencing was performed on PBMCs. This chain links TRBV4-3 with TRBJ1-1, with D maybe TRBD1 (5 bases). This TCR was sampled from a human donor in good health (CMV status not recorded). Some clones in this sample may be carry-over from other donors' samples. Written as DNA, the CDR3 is TGCGCCAGCAGCCAAGTACAGGCCTCTGAAGCTTTCTTT. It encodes CASSQVQASEAFF.